This TCR beta chain was recovered during a study of shared clonotypes between healthy human individuals. General study findings and limits: Compared with memory subsets, naive subsets generally had larger estimated richness.

As for this clone: As yet, its antigen is unknown.

Trimming cost V 1 base and J 3 bases, with 12 bases left between them. The V gene's germline CDR1 is KGHSH and CDR2 LQKENI. This CDR3 spans 15 amino acids. Sequencing was performed with immunoSEQ multiplex PCR; in TCRdb, only in-frame clones are kept and a portion is missing. The sample yields about 1 million clones, approximately 68% seen once. This TCR was sampled from a man between 18 and 29 years old in good health. The V and J genes are TRBV18 and TRBJ2-5, with D uncertain. Sequenced: memory CD4+ T cells sorted from blood. Subset indicated: CD45RA-negative fraction. This CDR3 is CASSPLPTAEETQYF. CDR3 in DNA: TGTGCCAGCTCACCACTTCCTACAGCAGAAGAGACCCAGTACTTC.